These 28 T cell receptor beta chains were all obtained from the same sample, sequenced in a study of shared clonotypes between healthy human individuals. Some clones are missing from TCRdb's copy, which holds only in-frame ones; the method was immunoSEQ multiplex PCR. The table lists a few million clones, approximately 94% of them singletons. The sample consisted of naive CD4+ T cells sorted from blood. Noted subset: CD45RA+ positively selected. The receptors stem from a man younger than 35 in good health.

The chain recombines TRBV6-1 with TRBJ2-5; the match to TRBD2 covers 12 bases. V lost 4 bases and J lost 4; bases outside the gene matches: 10. This CDR3 contains 17 residues. Per the germline V gene, CDR1 is MNHNS and CDR2 is SASEGT. The CDR3 DNA is TGTGCCAGCAGTGCACGGACTCCGGGACTAGCGGGAGAGACCCAGTACTTC. This encodes CASSARTPGLAGETQYF.

The rearrangement uses TRBV6-1 and TRBJ2-5; TRBD1 is a possible D gene (6 bases). CDR3 length equals 15 residues. From germline, CDR1 is MNHNS and CDR2 SASEGT. V dropped 1 base and J dropped 7 bases, with 16 bases sitting between them. The CDR3 region has the DNA TGTGCCAGCAGTGAAGAGCAGGGGCGGGTTCGGACCCAGTACTTC. Its translation is CASSEEQGRVRTQYF.

This clone has just a few counts. The V gene is TRBV5-5, the J gene TRBJ2-1, with unresolved D. The V gene lost 0 bases and the J gene lost 15 bases, with 10 bases spanning the gap. The CDR3 loop spans 11 amino acids. Per germline, CDR1 SGHKS and CDR2 YYEKEE (reference sequence). The CDR3: CASSLDSFPFF. Written as DNA, the CDR3 is TGTGCCAGCAGCTTGGATAGCTTTCCGTTCTTC.

This chain joins TRBV18 and TRBJ1-1; D perhaps matches TRBD1 (6 bases). The V gene's germline CDR1 is KGHSH and CDR2 LQKENI. This CDR3 has 19 residues. Trimming took off 0 bases at V and 1 base at J, with 21 bases between the two ends. CDR3 nucleotide sequence: TGTGCCAGCTCACCACCGGGGGCGATGCCCTGGGACCCGAACACTGAAGCTTTCTTT. It codes for CASSPPGAMPWDPNTEAFF. The entire variable domain, with the rest obtained from reference TRBV18 and TRBJ1-1, is as follows: NAGVMQNPRHLVRRRGQEARLRCSPMKGHSHVYWYRQLPEEGLKFMVYLQKENIIDESGMPKERFSAEFPKEGPSILRIQQVVRGDSAAYFCASSPPGAMPWDPNTEAFFGQGTRLTVV.

The chain couples TRBV28 to TRBJ2-2; 7 nucleotides align to TRBD2. Germline CDR1 MDHEN, CDR2 SYDVKM. The CDR3 totals 16 residues. The V gene end was trimmed by 4 bases and the J gene end by 0 bases; junction bases not matched to a gene: 5. The CDR3 region is CASSSLGGANTGELFF. CDR3 in DNA: TGTGCCAGCAGTTCCCTTGGGGGGGCGAACACCGGGGAGCTGTTTTTT.

About this clone: The identical CDR3 is also encoded by other nucleotide sequences in the sample. The gene calls are TRBV2 and TRBJ1-5; D call uncertain. CDR3 length: 15 residues. Trimming cost V 4 bases and J 2 bases, with 12 bases left between them. CDR1 is SNHLY and CDR2 is FYNNEI in the germline V gene. DNA for the CDR3: TGTGCCAGCAGTGGTCCTGGCCAGGGCAATCAGCCCCAGCATTTT. Translation gives CASSGPGQGNQPQHF.

This clone was recorded a few times. J is TRBJ1-1 and V is TRBV4-2; no definite D call. The CDR3 extends over 13 amino acids. Germline values: CDR1 LGHNA, CDR2 YNFKEQ. V was pared by 0 bases and J by 7 bases, with 9 bases between. The CDR3 sequence is CASSQDRGFEAFF. In nucleotides, the CDR3 is TGTGCCAGCAGCCAAGATCGGGGTTTTGAAGCTTTCTTT.

The rearrangement joins TRBV5-8 to TRBJ1-4; tentatively, D is TRBD1 (6 bases). Trimming stripped 4 bases from V and 2 bases from J, with 15 bases between. Germline CDR1 SGHTS, CDR2 YDEGEE. The CDR3 runs 16 residues. CDR3 sequence (DNA): TGTGCCAGCAGCCCGGTCGGGACAACGACTAATGAAAAACTGTTTTTT. Amino acids: CASSPVGTTTNEKLFF.

Only one count was recorded for this clone. The chain is built from TRBV5-1 and TRBJ2-4, with D tentatively TRBD1 (5 bases). This CDR3 is built from 14 residues. Trimming cost V 0 bases and J 8 bases, with 12 bases left between them. Germline CDR1 is SGHRS and CDR2 is YFSETQ. Written as DNA, the CDR3 is TGCGCCAGCAGCTTGGCCATGCAGGGCGACATTCAGTACTTC. Translated, it gives CASSLAMQGDIQYF.

A note on this clone: This sample also contains other DNA sequences that code for the same CDR3. V usage is TRBV5-1 and J usage is TRBJ2-3; 8 nucleotides align to TRBD2. This CDR3 region has 16 residues. The V gene's germline CDR1 is SGHRS and CDR2 YFSETQ. Trimming at V came to 4 bases and at J to 0 bases, leaving 7 bases not matched to a gene. DNA for the CDR3: TGCGCCAGCAGCCTGGGGGCGGGGGGCAGCACAGATACGCAGTATTTT. Translated, it gives CASSLGAGGSTDTQYF.

Of note for this clone: Different DNA sequences within this sample yield the same CDR3. This chain connects TRBV19 to TRBJ1-6; 9 bases fit TRBD1. There are 14 residues in the CDR3. The V and J ends lost 2 bases and 7 bases, in that order; junction bases with no gene match: 0. Germline lookup yields CDR1 LNHDA and CDR2 SQIVND (reference sequence). The CDR3 DNA is TGTGCCAGTAGTATAACAGGGGGCAATTCACCCCTCCACTTT. Translation: CASSITGGNSPLHF. Full variable domain (remainder filled in from reference TRBV19 and TRBJ1-6): DGGITQSPKYLFRKEGQNVTLSCEQNLNHDAMYWYRQDPGQGLRLIYYSQIVNDFQKGDIAEGYSVSREKKESFPLTVTSAQKNPTAFYLCASSITGGNSPLHFGNGTRLTVT.

The chain couples TRBV27 to TRBJ2-1; TRBD1 might be the D (5 bases). Germline V gene lookup returns CDR1 MNHEY and CDR2 SMNVEV (reference sequence). This CDR3 contains 16 residues. V lost 6 bases and J lost 1, with 16 bases in between. CDR3 sequence reads: CASSRLSGQSYNEQFF. The CDR3, as DNA: TGTGCCAGCAGCCGCCTCTCAGGACAATCCTACAATGAGCAGTTCTTC.

Comments on this clone: This sample also contains other DNA sequences that code for the same CDR3. The gene calls are TRBV30 and TRBJ2-7, with 9 bases matching TRBD2. V shed 0 bases and J 3 bases; nucleotides not matched to a gene: 0. The CDR3 consists of 13 residues. CDR1 GTSNPN and CDR2 SVGIG come from the germline V gene (reference sequence). CDR3 loop: CAWSVAGGYEQYF. The CDR3, as DNA: TGTGCCTGGAGTGTAGCGGGAGGCTACGAGCAGTACTTC.

The chain is built from TRBV5-1 and TRBJ2-3; 9 bases are shared with TRBD2. V lost 4 bases to trimming and J lost 2 bases; unmatched junction nucleotides: 5. The CDR3 has 15 residues. In germline, CDR1 is SGHRS, CDR2 YFSETQ. The CDR3 DNA reads as TGCGCCAGCAGCCCCGGGACTAGCATCACAGATACGCAGTATTTT. The encoded protein is CASSPGTSITDTQYF.

This clone was found once. Here the CDR3 reads CASSQAPRGAFF. CDR3 bases: TGTGCCAGTTCACAGGCCCCCAGGGGAGCTTTCTTT. The V and J genes are TRBV19 and TRBJ1-1; D may be TRBD1 (6 bases). The V gene lost 8 bases and the J gene lost 10 bases, with 17 bases spanning the gap. The CDR3 consists of 12 residues. Germline assignment: CDR1 LNHDA and CDR2 SQIVND (reference sequence).

This clone was counted a single time. The V and J genes are TRBV7-3 and TRBJ1-2; possibly TRBD1 for D (6 bases). There are 15 residues in the CDR3. The V and J ends lost 2 bases and 4 bases respectively, with 14 bases between them. Germline lookup yields CDR1 SGHTA and CDR2 FQGTGA. The CDR3 region is CASSLGQPDRYGYTF. The CDR3 nucleotides read TGTGCCAGCAGCTTAGGACAGCCCGACCGCTATGGCTACACCTTC.

V is TRBV28 and J is TRBJ1-4, with 7 bases aligning to TRBD1. The CDR3 consists of 13 residues. J lost 6 bases, V lost 6 bases, and 4 bases had no gene match. From germline, CDR1 is MDHEN and CDR2 SYDVKM. CDR3 nucleotides: TGTGCCAGCAGAACAGGGGTCCATGAAAAACTGTTTTTT. It encodes CASRTGVHEKLFF.

This clone was counted once. Additional DNA sequences in this sample encode the identical CDR3. The gene calls are TRBV9 and TRBJ1-4; no clear D. Trimming pared 0 bases from V and 5 bases from J, leaving 5 bases between. This CDR3 is built from 13 residues. The germline V gene encodes CDR1 SGDLS and CDR2 YYNGEE. CDR3 sequence reads: CASSVEGNEKLFF. The DNA for the CDR3 is TGTGCCAGCAGCGTAGAAGGGAATGAAAAACTGTTTTTT.

This chain connects TRBV7-2 to TRBJ2-2; D may be TRBD1 (5 bases). Trimming removed 5 bases at V and 1 base at J, with 14 bases between. There are 16 residues in the CDR3. The germline gives CDR1 SGHTA, CDR2 FQGNSA. CDR3 in amino acids: CASSLLLTGNTGELFF. As DNA, the CDR3 is TGTGCCAGCAGCCTACTCCTAACAGGGAACACCGGGGAGCTGTTTTTT.

The V and J genes are TRBV6-5 and TRBJ1-1; D not certain. The CDR3 totals 15 residues. Looked up from germline, CDR1 is MNHEY and CDR2 is SVGAGI. V was cut by 6 bases and J by 5 bases, with 19 bases left in between. The CDR3 coding sequence is TGTGCCAGCAGACAAACTGGGGTCGGGCCAACTGAAGCTTTCTTT. Amino acid sequence: CASRQTGVGPTEAFF.

The chain couples TRBV19 to TRBJ1-4, with TRBD1 as a possible D gene (5 bases). CDR3 length: 13 residues. V gave up 11 bases and J gave up 4 bases, with 14 bases separating them. CDR1 is LNHDA and CDR2 is SQIVND in the germline V gene (reference sequence). Written as DNA, the CDR3 is TGTGCCGCCCAGGGACGTCTTAATGAAAAACTGTTTTTT. This sequence encodes CAAQGRLNEKLFF.

The rearrangement links TRBV4-2 to TRBJ2-7; no clear D. V was shortened by 1 base and J by 0 bases, with 13 bases between the two germline ends. Germline CDR1 and CDR2: LGHNA and YNFKEQ. The CDR3 consists of 16 residues. The CDR3 DNA follows: TGTGCCAGCAGCCAAGGGTTGCAGGTTCCCTCCTACGAGCAGTACTTC. Translated: CASSQGLQVPSYEQYF.

In this sample, this clone turned up once. This chain joins TRBV9 and TRBJ2-2; maybe TRBD1 (6 bases). Germline CDR1 reads SGDLS; CDR2 reads YYNGEE. Deletions cut 4 bases from V and 3 bases from J, with 10 bases between. This CDR3 is 14 amino acids long. The CDR3: CASSLGGDTGELFF. CDR3 bases: TGTGCCAGCAGCTTAGGGGGAGACACCGGGGAGCTGTTTTTT.

The V gene is TRBV30, the J gene TRBJ2-3; D is perhaps TRBD2 (5 bases). CDR1 is GTSNPN, CDR2 SVGIG, per germline (reference sequence). Trimming stripped 2 bases from V and 1 base from J, with 16 bases between. The CDR3 spans 16 residues. CDR3 residues: CAWSTQRVSGTDTQYF. The DNA for the CDR3 is TGTGCCTGGAGTACACAGAGGGTCTCGGGCACAGATACGCAGTATTTT.

V usage is TRBV10-3 and J usage is TRBJ1-5; D not resolved. Germline lookup yields CDR1 ENHRY and CDR2 SYGVKD. V was cut by 4 bases and J by 4 bases, with 11 bases left in between. The CDR3 is 14 amino acids. The CDR3 is CAISGGNINQPQHF. As DNA, the CDR3 is TGTGCCATCAGTGGAGGCAACATTAATCAGCCCCAGCATTTT.

The chain combines TRBV6-5 with TRBJ1-2; no clear D. The CDR3 consists of 13 residues. Trimming shortened V by 2 bases and J by 8 bases, and 12 bases separated the two germline ends. Looked up from germline, CDR1 is MNHEY and CDR2 is SVGAGI. The CDR3 DNA reads TGTGCCAGCAGTTACGGAGCCGATCAAGGCTACACCTTC. Encoded protein: CASSYGADQGYTF.

In DNA, the CDR3 is TGTGCCAGCAGCATTAGCGGGGCTGGCACAGATACGCAGTATTTT. It codes for CASSISGAGTDTQYF. This chain joins TRBV6-4 and TRBJ2-3; TRBD2 matches 8 bases. Trimming removed 6 bases from V and 1 base from J; junction bases left unmatched: 6. Germline lookup yields CDR1 MRHNA and CDR2 SNTAGT. The CDR3 runs 15 residues.

This chain links TRBV28 with TRBJ1-1, with TRBD1 as a possible D gene (6 bases). The CDR3 runs to 15 residues. Between the trimmed V and J ends, which lost 2 bases and 6 bases, there was a span of 16 bases. Germline lookup yields CDR1 MDHEN and CDR2 SYDVKM. CDR3 nucleotide sequence: TGTGCCAGCAGTTTACCAAAACAGGGTACGCCTGAAGCTTTCTTT. Encoded protein: CASSLPKQGTPEAFF.